This entry lists 7 T cell receptor beta chains sequenced from one sample in a study of blood T cell repertoires in COVID-19. Sequencing used immunoSEQ multiplex PCR; TCRdb keeps in-frame clones, though not all of them. In the table there are roughly 90,000 clones, about 84% of which are singletons. The specimen was peripheral blood. Receptors originate from a human donor in a cohort sampled during active COVID-19.

This chain links TRBV3-1 (or the pseudogene TRBV3-2) with TRBJ2-5, with a tentative D call TRBD1 (6 bases). Germline-derived CDR1 and CDR2 are LGHDT and YNNKEL (reference sequence). V was pared by 4 bases and J by 2 bases, with 11 bases between. The CDR3 is 14 amino acids. CDR3 in DNA: TGTGCCAGCAGCCCGCGGACAGTTCAAGAGACCCAGTACTTC. Translated, it gives CASSPRTVQETQYF.

This clone was picked up one time. This chain links TRBV19 with TRBJ2-3; 8 bases map to TRBD2. The J segment lost 0 bases and the V segment lost 2 bases, leaving 7 bases of the junction unmatched. The CDR3 has 17 amino acids. CDR1 LNHDA and CDR2 SQIVND come from the germline V gene (reference sequence). The CDR3, as DNA: TGTGCCAGTAGTATACGAGGCGGGGGGACTAGCACAGATACGCAGTATTTT. It yields the protein CASSIRGGGTSTDTQYF.

The CDR3 reads CASSYVGGRSYEQYF. The CDR3 DNA follows: TGTGCCAGCAGTTACGTTGGCGGGAGATCCTACGAGCAGTACTTC. V is TRBV6-2 or TRBV6-3 and J is TRBJ2-7; 7 bases are shared with TRBD2. V was pared by 2 bases and J by 1 base, with 5 bases of the junction left unmatched. The CDR3 consists of 15 residues. Germline values: CDR1 MNHEY, CDR2 SVGEGT.

This chain links TRBV19 with TRBJ1-1; D unclear. Between the trimmed V and J ends, which lost 3 bases and 1 base, there was a span of 9 bases. Germline V CDR1 and CDR2: LNHDA, SQIVND (reference sequence). The CDR3 extends over 14 amino acids. CDR3 DNA: TGTGCCAGTAGTATGGGCGGGCGGAACACTGAAGCTTTCTTT. This codes for CASSMGGRNTEAFF.

V usage is TRBV18 and J usage is TRBJ1-4; the D gene is possibly TRBD1 (5 bases). Trimming removed 4 bases at V and 7 bases at J, with 13 bases between. In germline, CDR1 is KGHSH, CDR2 LQKENI. The CDR3 loop spans 14 amino acids. The CDR3 bases are TGTGCCAGCTCACGGGGGGGGACCAGTGAAAAACTGTTTTTT. This encodes CASSRGGTSEKLFF.

This clone is a singleton in its sample. J is TRBJ1-1 and V is TRBV6-6; D is uncertain. Per germline, CDR1 MNHNY and CDR2 SVGAGI (reference sequence). The CDR3 covers 11 residues. V was cut by 0 bases and J by 10 bases, with 6 bases left in between. The CDR3 here is CASSYSGGAFF. The CDR3, as DNA: TGTGCCAGCAGTTACTCCGGAGGAGCTTTCTTT.

This clone turned up a few times. The V call is TRBV4-1, the J call TRBJ1-2; TRBD1 matches at 10 bases. The ends lost 1 base at V and 4 bases at J; junction bases unmatched: 6. This CDR3 is built from 16 residues. Per germline, CDR1 MGHRA and CDR2 YSYEKL. CDR3 coding DNA: TGCGCCAGCAGCCAAGCTGGGACAGGGGTACTCTATGGCTACACCTTC. This translates into CASSQAGTGVLYGYTF.